Listed below are T cell receptor beta chains from one sample, sequenced in a study of blood T cell repertoires in COVID-19. Libraries were prepared by immunoSEQ multiplex PCR; TCRdb keeps only in-frame clonotypes and omits some of them. The table has fewer than 85,000 clones, approximately 82% seen once. Input material: peripheral blood. Receptors were obtained from a woman between 55 and 75 years old with acute or convalescent COVID-19. Each CDR3 is given with its conserved first and last residue. The D gene is left open where the match is weak. Where a row states a size, it is once, few, many or the class of an expanded clone; other rows omit it.

v_call	clone_size	d_call	j_call	cdr3_nt	cdr3_aa
TRBV7-9	.	.	TRBJ2-3	TGTGCCAGCGGCCGGGACACCCGCACAGATACGCAGTATTTT	CASGRDTRTDTQYF
TRBV30	.	.	TRBJ1-5	TGTGCCTGGAGGAGCGGCGGCCTCGATCAGCCCCAGCATTTT	CAWRSGGLDQPQHF
TRBV3-1/TRBV3-2	.	.	TRBJ1-6	TGTGCCAGCAGCCCACAGGGAAATAATTCACCCCTCCACTTT	CASSPQGNNSPLHF
TRBV9	.	TRBD2	TRBJ2-5	TGTGCCAGCAGCGTAGCTACAGGGAGCGGGGGTCTGTTAGAAGAGACCCAGTACTTC	CASSVATGSGGLLEETQYF
TRBV9	.	TRBD1	TRBJ1-1	TGTGCCAGCAGCGTAGAGGGACAGGGCACTGAAGCTTTCTTT	CASSVEGQGTEAFF
TRBV9	.	TRBD1	TRBJ1-2	TGTGCCAGCAGCCGGGACAGCTATGGCTACACCTTC	CASSRDSYGYTF
TRBV5-6	.	TRBD2	TRBJ2-3	TGTGCCAGCAGCCAGCGGACTAGCGGGATGGGGGATACGCAGTATTTT	CASSQRTSGMGDTQYF
TRBV24-1	few	.	TRBJ2-2	TGTGCCACCAGTGCCCCCCCCGGGACAGCGGGTATAGACGGGGAGCTGTTTTTT	CATSAPPGTAGIDGELFF
TRBV27	medium-sized	TRBD1	TRBJ1-1	TGTGCCAGCAGTCACAGGGGACCCACTGAAGCTTTCTTT	CASSHRGPTEAFF
TRBV12-3/TRBV12-4	.	TRBD1	TRBJ1-2	TGTGCCAGCAGTCCCCGACAGGGTTCAGAAACGACCTTC	CASSPRQGSETTF
TRBV6-2/TRBV6-3	.	.	TRBJ2-7	TGTGCCAGCAGTTTGCCGGCAGGGATAAACGAGCAGTACTTC	CASSLPAGINEQYF
TRBV9	once	TRBD2	TRBJ2-1	TGTGCCAGCAGCGTAGCCGCCGGGACTAGCTCCTACAATGAGCAGTTCTTC	CASSVAAGTSSYNEQFF
TRBV29-1	.	.	TRBJ1-2	TGCAGCGTACCCCCGGGGAGGTCCTATGGCTACACCTTC	CSVPPGRSYGYTF
TRBV11-3	.	TRBD1	TRBJ2-1	TGTGCCAGCAGCCGACCGGGACAGAATTACAATGAGCAGTTCTTC	CASSRPGQNYNEQFF